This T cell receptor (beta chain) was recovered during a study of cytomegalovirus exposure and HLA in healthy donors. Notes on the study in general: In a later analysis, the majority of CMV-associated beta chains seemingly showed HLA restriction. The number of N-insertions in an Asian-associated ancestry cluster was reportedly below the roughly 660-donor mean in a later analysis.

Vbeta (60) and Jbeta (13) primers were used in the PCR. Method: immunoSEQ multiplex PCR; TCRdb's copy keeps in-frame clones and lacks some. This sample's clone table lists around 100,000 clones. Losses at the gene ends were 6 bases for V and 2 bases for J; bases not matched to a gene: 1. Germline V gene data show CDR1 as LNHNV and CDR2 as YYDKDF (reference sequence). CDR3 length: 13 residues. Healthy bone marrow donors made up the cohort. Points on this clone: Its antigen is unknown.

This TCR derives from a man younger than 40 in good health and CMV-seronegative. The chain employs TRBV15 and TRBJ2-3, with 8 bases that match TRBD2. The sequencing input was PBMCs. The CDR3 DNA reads TGTGCCACCAGGCGGGGGGACACAGATACGCAGTATTTT. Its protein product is CATRRGDTDTQYF.